These T cell receptor beta chains were read from a single sample in a study of T cell repertoires in cytomegalovirus infection. MiXCR was run by TCRdb on the reads, yielding one entry per CDR3 protein. Here the sample spans about 490,000 distinct CDR3 sequences, about a quarter being singletons. The specimen was PBMCs. Receptors originate from a human donor in good health (CMV status not recorded). Some clones in this sample may be carry-over from other donors' samples. Both conserved end residues are part of each CDR3. A D gene is named only where the DNA matches it firmly. The size entry is marked missing in some rows and otherwise reads once, few, many or a size class.

TRBV6-2/TRBV6-3	TRBJ2-7	.	.	TGTGCCAGCAGGCTGGCAGGCGAGCAGTACTTC	CASRLAGEQYF
TRBV15	TRBJ1-1	.	.	TGTGCCACCAGCAGAGATACCGGGGGGGCGATGAACACTGAAGCTTTCTTT	CATSRDTGGAMNTEAFF
TRBV20-1	TRBJ2-1	few	TRBD2	TGCAGTGCTCAGAAGGCGGGAGGGCCCTACAATGAGCAGTTCTTC	CSAQKAGGPYNEQFF
TRBV19	TRBJ1-4	few	TRBD1	TGTGCCAGTAGTATTGGACAGGGGTCAACTAATGAAAAACTGTTTTTT	CASSIGQGSTNEKLFF
TRBV19	TRBJ2-3	few	.	TGTGCCAGTAGTCCTCCCGTGGGGACGGCTAGCACAGATACGCAGTATTTT	CASSPPVGTASTDTQYF
TRBV29-1	TRBJ1-5	.	.	TGCAGCCCCCCACTTCAGGGAATTCGCCTGAATCAGCCCCAGCATTTT	CSPPLQGIRLNQPQHF
TRBV7-9	TRBJ2-7	few	.	TGTGCCAGCAGCCCTGACCCCCCCACAGGGTACGAGCAGTACTTC	CASSPDPPTGYEQYF
TRBV7-2	TRBJ1-5	many	.	TGTGCCAGCAGCCGGGGGGGCACAGTGGATCAGCCCCAGCATTTT	CASSRGGTVDQPQHF
TRBV7-2	TRBJ1-5	many	.	TGTGCCAGCAGCCCCGGGACCTCGAACCGGCCCCAGCATTTT	CASSPGTSNRPQHF
TRBV6-2/TRBV6-3	TRBJ2-1	few	.	TGTGCCAGCAGTTACGTAGGGAACCCCTACAATGAGCAGTTCTTC	CASSYVGNPYNEQFF
TRBV7-9	TRBJ2-5	few	.	TGTGCCAGCAGCTTAGTCGCAGTGCATGGAGAGACCCAGTACTTC	CASSLVAVHGETQYF
TRBV19	TRBJ1-1	.	.	TGTGCCAGTCGCAATCGAGGGGCAGGAGGCACGAACACTGAAGCTTTCTTT	CASRNRGAGGTNTEAFF
TRBV9	TRBJ2-5	.	TRBD2	TGTGCCAGCAGCGCAGAGGGACTAGCGGGAGCAGAGACCCAGTACTTC	CASSAEGLAGAETQYF